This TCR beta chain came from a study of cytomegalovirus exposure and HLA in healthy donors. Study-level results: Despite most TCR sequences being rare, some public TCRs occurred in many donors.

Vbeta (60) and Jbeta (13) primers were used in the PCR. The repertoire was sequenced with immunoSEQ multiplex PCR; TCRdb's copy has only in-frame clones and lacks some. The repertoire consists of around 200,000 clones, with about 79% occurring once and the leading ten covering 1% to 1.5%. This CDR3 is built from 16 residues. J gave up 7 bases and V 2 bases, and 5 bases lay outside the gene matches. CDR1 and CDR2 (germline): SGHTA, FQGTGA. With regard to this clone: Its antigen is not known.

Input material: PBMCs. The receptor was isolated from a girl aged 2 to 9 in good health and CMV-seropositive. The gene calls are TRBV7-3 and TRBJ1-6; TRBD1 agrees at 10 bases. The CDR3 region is CASSLGVGQGNSPLHF. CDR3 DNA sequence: TGTGCCAGCAGCTTAGGAGTGGGACAGGGGAATTCACCCCTCCACTTT. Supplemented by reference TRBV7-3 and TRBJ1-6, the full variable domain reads GAGVSQTPSNKVTEKGKYVELRCDPISGHTALYWYRQSLGQGPEFLIYFQGTGAADDSGLPNDRFFAVRPEGSVSTLKIQRTERGDSAVYLCASSLGVGQGNSPLHFGNGTRLTVT.